This T cell receptor (beta chain) was identified during a study of metastatic and nonmetastatic thyroid tumors (dated by TCRdb to 2020 to 2021). Regarding the study in general: For patients with malignant and with benign thyroid disease, the researchers compared repertoires between peripheral blood samples and tumor or nodule tissue samples.

What the work shows at the level of the full study, not this receptor alone: In both blood and tumor samples, TCR beta diversity was reported to be significantly higher in malignant tumors than in benign nodules.

The method was PCR. The listed sequencing device is Illumina HiSeq 4000. High-throughput sequencing was used to profile the CDR3 region of the TCR beta-chain in every patient. The original methods were these. A classifier to discriminate distant-metastatic papillary thyroid cancer patients was built from CDR3 differences across clinicopathological groups. To measure repertoire diversity the researchers used the Shannon index, while the Morisita-Horn index served to gauge how similar the tumor and blood repertoires were. The public sequencing data were trimmed at Q25 with fastp and processed into clonotypes with MiXCR by TCRdb, which kept only in-frame beta chains. These V and J calls are TCRdb output, not the study's own analysis. The sample has tens of thousands of clones on record, roughly 15% of them singletons. About 6.8% of the sample comes from the top ten. None of the patients had been given any treatment before thyroid surgery. Patient clinical samples collected from the early 2010s to the late 2010s were retrospectively analysed using T-cell receptor beta sequencing.

This clone has just a few counts. The antigen it recognizes is unknown. No base-level quality is on record; no much larger clone is a single base apart. Sample: blood. The TCR was taken from a male donor with papillary thyroid cancer or a benign thyroid nodule (not recorded which). Some clones in this sample may be carry-over from other donors' samples.

The DNA reads TGTGCCAGCAGTTCACAGGGGGCCGGGAACACTGAAGCTTTCTTT. Its product reads: CASSSQGAGNTEAFF. The chain uses TRBV28 and TRBJ1-1, and 9 junctional nucleotides match TRBD1. The germline V and J ends show losses of 4 bases and 1 base respectively, and no gene match explains 4 bases of the junction. CDR1 and CDR2 are read off the germline V gene as MDHEN and SYDVKM. The CDR3 numbers 15 residues from cysteine through phenylalanine. CDR3 DNA only is kept here, 45 bases in frame from base 1.